Described below is a single T cell receptor (beta chain) sequence and its context. The CDR3 runs 12 residues. V lost 6 bases to trimming and J lost 3 bases, with 9 bases between them. RNA in amounts of about 0.5 to 1 ug was reverse transcribed with random hexamers. TCRdb redid the calling of the immunoSEQ multiplex PCR reads with MiXCR, one entry per CDR3 protein. The table includes 150,000 to 200,000 distinct CDR3 sequences, over 85% detected once. These data originate in a study of CD8 T cells in Susac syndrome. This rearrangement joins TRBV12-3 or TRBV12-4 to TRBJ2-7; D ambiguous. Sequencing was performed on CD4+ T cells from PBMCs. The source is a human donor in good health. In nucleotides, the CDR3 is TGTGCCAGCAGGCCGGACGGCTACGAGCAGTACTTC. This sequence encodes CASRPDGYEQYF.